Sequencing of this T cell receptor beta chain was carried out in a study of blood T cell repertoires in COVID-19. Study-level background: The analysed material was cDNA or gDNA that came from T cells, B-cell-depleted T cells, or PBMCs.

CDR3 length equals 12 residues. V was pared by 3 bases and J by 1 base, with 4 bases between. The germline gives CDR1 SGHKS, CDR2 YYEKEE (reference sequence). This table comes from immunoSEQ multiplex PCR, and its TCRdb copy is limited to in-frame clones, with some not included. Of hundreds of thousands of clones in the sample, around 83% are singletons; the top ten hold about 8%. This chain connects TRBV5-5 to TRBJ1-1; D gene ambiguous. This TCR was sampled from a woman aged 45-65 years with acute or convalescent COVID-19. Sequenced sample: peripheral blood. CDR3 in DNA: TGTGCCAGCAGCTCCCAGAACACTGAAGCTTTCTTT. Residues: CASSSQNTEAFF.